This T cell receptor beta chain emerged from a study of shared clonotypes between healthy human individuals. Across the whole study: Each donor contributed plates that comprised three CD4 naive, three CD4 memory, two CD8 naive and one CD8 memory. Study-wide points: Blood was the sole source, and tissue repertoires probably differ. Generally, naive subsets came out with larger estimated richness than memory subsets.

The CDR3 extends over 16 amino acids. From germline, CDR1 is MNHEY and CDR2 SMNVEV (reference sequence). Trimming removed 8 bases from V and 1 base from J, with 15 bases in between. This clone was detected only once. Its specificity is not known. Naive CD8 populations comprised CD45RO-negative cells positively selected for CCR7, excluding terminally differentiated effector memory CD45RA+ cells. Sorted-subset replicate PCR reactions contained roughly 200 ng DNA, corresponding to tens of thousands of T cell genomes. Generated by immunoSEQ multiplex PCR, the TCRdb table keeps only in-frame clones and is missing some. The table has more than 2 million clones, just under 95% seen once.

The V gene is TRBV27, the J gene TRBJ1-6; D gene uncertain. The sequence came from a young man in good health. Specimen: naive CD8+ T cells sorted from blood. The CDR3 nucleotides read TGTGCCAGCCTAAACCCCGGCGGGTCCTATAATTCACCCCTCCACTTT. This encodes CASLNPGGSYNSPLHF.